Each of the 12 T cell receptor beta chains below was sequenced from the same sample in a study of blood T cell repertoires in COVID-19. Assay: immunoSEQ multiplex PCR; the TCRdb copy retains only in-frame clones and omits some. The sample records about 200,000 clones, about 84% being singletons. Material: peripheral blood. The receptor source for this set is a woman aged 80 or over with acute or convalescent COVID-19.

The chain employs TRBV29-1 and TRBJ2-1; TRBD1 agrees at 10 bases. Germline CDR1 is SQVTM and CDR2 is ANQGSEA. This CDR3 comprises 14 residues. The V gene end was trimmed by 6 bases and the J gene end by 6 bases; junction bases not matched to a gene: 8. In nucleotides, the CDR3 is TGCAGCGTCTATTCGGGACAGGGGTTCAATGAGCAGTTCTTC. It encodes CSVYSGQGFNEQFF.

As DNA, the CDR3 is TGTGCCAGCAGCGCGAGACAGGGGGGTCACGAGCAGTACTTC. Protein: CASSARQGGHEQYF. V and J are TRBV11-3 and TRBJ2-7; 9 bases fit TRBD1. The V gene end was trimmed by 5 bases and the J gene end by 5 bases; junction bases not matched to a gene: 7. The CDR3 has 14 residues. Germline V gene lookup returns CDR1 SGHNT and CDR2 YENEEA.

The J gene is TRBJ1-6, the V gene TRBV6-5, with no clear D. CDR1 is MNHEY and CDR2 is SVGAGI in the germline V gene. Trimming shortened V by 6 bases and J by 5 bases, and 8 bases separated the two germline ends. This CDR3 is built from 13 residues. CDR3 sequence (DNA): TGTGCCAGCAGCCCGTTAAATAATTCACCCCTCCACTTT. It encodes CASSPLNNSPLHF.

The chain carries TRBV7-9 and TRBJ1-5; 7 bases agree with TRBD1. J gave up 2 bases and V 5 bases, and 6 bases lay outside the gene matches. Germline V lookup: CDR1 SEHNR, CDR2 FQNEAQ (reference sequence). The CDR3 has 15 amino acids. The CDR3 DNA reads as TGTGCCAGCAGCCCAGGGGGAAGTGGCAATCAGCCCCAGCATTTT. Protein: CASSPGGSGNQPQHF.

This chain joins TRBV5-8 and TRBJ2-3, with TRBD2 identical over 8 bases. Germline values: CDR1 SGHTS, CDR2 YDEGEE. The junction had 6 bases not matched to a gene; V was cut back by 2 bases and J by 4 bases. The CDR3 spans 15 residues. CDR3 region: CASSFGAGDPDTQYF. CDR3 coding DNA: TGTGCCAGCAGCTTCGGAGCGGGAGATCCAGATACGCAGTATTTT.

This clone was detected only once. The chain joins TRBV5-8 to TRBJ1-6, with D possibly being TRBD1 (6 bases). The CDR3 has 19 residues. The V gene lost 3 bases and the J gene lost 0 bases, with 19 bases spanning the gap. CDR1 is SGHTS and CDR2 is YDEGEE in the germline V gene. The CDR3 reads CASSSRLTGPDSYNSPLHF. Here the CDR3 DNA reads TGTGCCAGCAGCTCAAGGCTAACAGGGCCCGACTCCTATAATTCACCCCTCCACTTT.

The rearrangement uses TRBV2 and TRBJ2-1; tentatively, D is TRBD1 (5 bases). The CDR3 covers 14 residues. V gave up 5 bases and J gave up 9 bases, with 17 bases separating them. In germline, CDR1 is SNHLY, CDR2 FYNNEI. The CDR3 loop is CASSSRAQGSEQFF. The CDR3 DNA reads TGTGCCAGCAGTTCTAGGGCCCAGGGTAGTGAGCAGTTCTTC.

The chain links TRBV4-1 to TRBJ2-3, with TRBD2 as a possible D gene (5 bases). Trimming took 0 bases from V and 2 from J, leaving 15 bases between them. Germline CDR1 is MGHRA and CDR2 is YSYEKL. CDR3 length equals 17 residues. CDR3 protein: CASSQESGADFTDTQYF. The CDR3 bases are TGCGCCAGCAGCCAAGAGTCTGGAGCGGATTTCACAGATACGCAGTATTTT.

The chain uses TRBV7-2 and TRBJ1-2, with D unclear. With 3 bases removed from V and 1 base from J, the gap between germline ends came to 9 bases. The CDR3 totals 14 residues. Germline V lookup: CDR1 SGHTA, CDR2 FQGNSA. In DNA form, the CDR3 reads TGTGCCAGCAGCTTTCAAACGGTTAACTATGGCTACACCTTC. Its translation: CASSFQTVNYGYTF.

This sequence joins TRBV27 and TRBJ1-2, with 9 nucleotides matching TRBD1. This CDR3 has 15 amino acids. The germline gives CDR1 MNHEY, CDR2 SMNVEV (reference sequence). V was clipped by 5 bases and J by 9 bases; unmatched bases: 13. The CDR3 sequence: CASSHNMGTGSSYTF. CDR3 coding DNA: TGTGCCAGCAGTCACAACATGGGGACAGGGTCCAGCTACACCTTC.

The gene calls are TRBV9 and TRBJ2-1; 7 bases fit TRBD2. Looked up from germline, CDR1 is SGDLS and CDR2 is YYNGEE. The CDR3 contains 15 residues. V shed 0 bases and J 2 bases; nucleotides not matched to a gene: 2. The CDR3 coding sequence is TGTGCCAGCAGCGTAGCAGCGGGAACCTACAATGAGCAGTTCTTC. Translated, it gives CASSVAAGTYNEQFF.

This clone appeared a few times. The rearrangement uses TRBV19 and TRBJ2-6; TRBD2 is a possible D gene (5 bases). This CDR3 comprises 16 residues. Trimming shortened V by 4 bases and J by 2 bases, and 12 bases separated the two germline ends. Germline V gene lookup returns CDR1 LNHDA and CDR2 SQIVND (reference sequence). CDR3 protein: CASSNPAATGANVLTF. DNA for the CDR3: TGTGCCAGTAGTAACCCAGCGGCCACTGGGGCCAACGTCCTGACTTTC.